This T cell receptor beta chain was profiled in a study of control samples from healthy donors and cancer patients. The protocol was immunoSEQ multiplex PCR, while the TCRdb copy is restricted to in-frame clones and leaves out a portion. In the table there are about 76,000 clones, around 86% of which are singletons. Sequencing input: PBMCs. The TCR originated in a woman aged 50 to 65 with colorectal cancer.

The CDR3 loop reads CATGIPGVRGEKRTEAFF. The CDR3 DNA follows: TGTGCCACCGGCATTCCTGGGGTCAGGGGGGAGAAAAGGACTGAAGCTTTCTTT. The V and J genes are TRBV6-4 and TRBJ1-1; TRBD1 matches at 7 bases. This CDR3 is built from 18 residues. Trimming at V came to 10 bases and at J to 5 bases, leaving 25 bases not matched to a gene. The V gene's germline CDR1 is MRHNA and CDR2 SNTAGT.